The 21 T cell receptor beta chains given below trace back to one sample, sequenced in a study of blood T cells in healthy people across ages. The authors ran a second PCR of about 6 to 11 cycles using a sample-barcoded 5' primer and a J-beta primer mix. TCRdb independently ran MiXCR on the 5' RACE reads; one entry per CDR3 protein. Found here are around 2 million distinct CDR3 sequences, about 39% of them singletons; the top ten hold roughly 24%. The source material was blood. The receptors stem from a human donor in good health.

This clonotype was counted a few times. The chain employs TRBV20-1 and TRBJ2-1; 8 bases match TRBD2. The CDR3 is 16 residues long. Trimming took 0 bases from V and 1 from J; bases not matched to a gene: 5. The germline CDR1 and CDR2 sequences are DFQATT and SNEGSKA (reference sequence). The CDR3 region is CSARDWAGGSYNEQFF. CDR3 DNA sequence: TGCAGTGCTAGAGATTGGGCGGGGGGATCCTACAATGAGCAGTTCTTC.

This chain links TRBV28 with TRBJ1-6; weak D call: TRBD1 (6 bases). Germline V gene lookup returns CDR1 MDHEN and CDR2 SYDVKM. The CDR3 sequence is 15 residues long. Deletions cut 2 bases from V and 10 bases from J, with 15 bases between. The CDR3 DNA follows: TGTGCCAGCAGTTTAAGGGGGTTCGTACGATCACCCCTCCACTTT. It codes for CASSLRGFVRSPLHF.

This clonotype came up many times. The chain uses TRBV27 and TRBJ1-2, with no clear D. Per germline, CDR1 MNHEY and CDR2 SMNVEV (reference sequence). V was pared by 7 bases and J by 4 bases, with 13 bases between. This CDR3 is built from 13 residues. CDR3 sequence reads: CASTSWEGYGYTF. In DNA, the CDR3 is TGTGCCAGCACCTCATGGGAGGGCTATGGCTACACCTTC.

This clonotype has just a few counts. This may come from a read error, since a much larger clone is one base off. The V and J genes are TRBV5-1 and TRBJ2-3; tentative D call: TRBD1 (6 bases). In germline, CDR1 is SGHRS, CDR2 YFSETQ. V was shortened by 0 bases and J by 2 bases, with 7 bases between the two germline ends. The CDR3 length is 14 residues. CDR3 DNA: TGCGCCAGCAGCTTGGGGGACAACACAGATACGCAGTATTTT. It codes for CASSLGDNTDTQYF.

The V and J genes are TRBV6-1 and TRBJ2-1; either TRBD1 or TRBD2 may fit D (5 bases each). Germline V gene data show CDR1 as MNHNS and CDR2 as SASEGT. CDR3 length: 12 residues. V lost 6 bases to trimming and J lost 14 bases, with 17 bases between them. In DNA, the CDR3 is TGTGCCAGCAGGAGGGACGGCAGTTCGGAGTTCTTC. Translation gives CASRRDGSSEFF.

As DNA, the CDR3 is TGTGCCAGCAGACCTTCGGGGGCTGAGACCCAGTACTTC. Amino acid sequence: CASRPSGAETQYF. This chain connects TRBV28 to TRBJ2-5, with D possibly being TRBD1 or TRBD2 (6 bases each). Germline-derived CDR1 and CDR2 are MDHEN and SYDVKM. CDR3 length: 13 amino acids. Trimming pared 6 bases from V and 5 bases from J, leaving 13 bases between.

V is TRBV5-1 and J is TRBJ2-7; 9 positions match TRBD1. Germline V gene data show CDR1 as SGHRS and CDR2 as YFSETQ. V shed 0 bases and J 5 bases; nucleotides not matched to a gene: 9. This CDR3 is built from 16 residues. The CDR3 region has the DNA TGCGCCAGCAGCTTGGGGGGACAGGGAGCGGGACACGAGCAGTACTTC. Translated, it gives CASSLGGQGAGHEQYF.

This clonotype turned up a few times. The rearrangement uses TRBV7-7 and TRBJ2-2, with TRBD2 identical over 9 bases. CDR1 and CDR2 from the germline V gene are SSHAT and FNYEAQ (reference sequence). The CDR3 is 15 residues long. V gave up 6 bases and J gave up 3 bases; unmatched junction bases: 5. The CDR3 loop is CASRLRLADTGELFF. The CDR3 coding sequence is TGTGCCAGCAGATTGAGACTAGCGGACACCGGGGAGCTGTTTTTT.

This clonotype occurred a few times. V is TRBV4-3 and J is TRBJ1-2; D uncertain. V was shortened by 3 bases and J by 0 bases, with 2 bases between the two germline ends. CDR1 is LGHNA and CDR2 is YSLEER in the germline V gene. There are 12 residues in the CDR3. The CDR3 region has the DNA TGCGCCAGCAGCCATGCTAACTATGGCTACACCTTC. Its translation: CASSHANYGYTF.

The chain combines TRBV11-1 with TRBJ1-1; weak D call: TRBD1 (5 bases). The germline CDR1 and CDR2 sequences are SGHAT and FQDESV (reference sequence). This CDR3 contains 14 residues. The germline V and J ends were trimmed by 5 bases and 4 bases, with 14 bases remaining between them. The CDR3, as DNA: TGTGCCAGCAGCAGTAATCAGGGTGGCACTGAAGCTTTCTTT. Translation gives CASSSNQGGTEAFF.

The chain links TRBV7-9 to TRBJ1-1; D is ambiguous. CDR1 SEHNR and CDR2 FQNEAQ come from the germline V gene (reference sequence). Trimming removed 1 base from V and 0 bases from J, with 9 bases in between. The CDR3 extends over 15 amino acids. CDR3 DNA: TGTGCCAGCAGCTTAGAGGGCGCCATGAACACTGAAGCTTTCTTT. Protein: CASSLEGAMNTEAFF.

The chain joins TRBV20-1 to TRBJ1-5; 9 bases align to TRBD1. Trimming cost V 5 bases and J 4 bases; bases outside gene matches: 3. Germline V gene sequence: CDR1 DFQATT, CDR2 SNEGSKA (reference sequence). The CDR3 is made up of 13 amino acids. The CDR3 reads CSAGTGPNQPQHF. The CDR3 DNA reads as TGCAGTGCTGGGACAGGGCCAAATCAGCCCCAGCATTTT.

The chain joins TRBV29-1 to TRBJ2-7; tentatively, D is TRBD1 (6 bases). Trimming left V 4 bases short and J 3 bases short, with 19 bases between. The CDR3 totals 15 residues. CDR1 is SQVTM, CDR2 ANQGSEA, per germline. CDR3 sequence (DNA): TGCAGCGTTGGAGGGCCGCTGGCAGGGGTCTACGAGCAGTACTTC. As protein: CSVGGPLAGVYEQYF.

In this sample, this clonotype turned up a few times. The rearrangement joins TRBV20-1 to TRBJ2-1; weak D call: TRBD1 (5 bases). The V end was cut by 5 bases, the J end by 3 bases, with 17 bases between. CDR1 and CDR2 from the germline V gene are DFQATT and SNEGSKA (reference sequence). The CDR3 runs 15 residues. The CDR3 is CSAPGRGLDYNEQFF. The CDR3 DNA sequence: TGCAGTGCTCCCGGTAGGGGCTTGGACTACAATGAGCAGTTCTTC.

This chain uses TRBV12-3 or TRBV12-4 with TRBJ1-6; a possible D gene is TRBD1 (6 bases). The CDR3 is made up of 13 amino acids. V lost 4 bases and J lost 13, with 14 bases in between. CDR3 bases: TGTGCCAGCAGTTCCACAGGGAGTCCCCCCCTCCACTTT. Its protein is CASSSTGSPPLHF.

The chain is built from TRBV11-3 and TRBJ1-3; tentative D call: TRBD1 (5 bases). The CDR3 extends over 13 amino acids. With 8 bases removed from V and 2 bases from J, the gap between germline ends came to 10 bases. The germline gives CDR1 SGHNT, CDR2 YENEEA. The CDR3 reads CASQRGPGNTIYF. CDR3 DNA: TGTGCCAGCCAGCGGGGACCTGGAAACACCATATATTTT. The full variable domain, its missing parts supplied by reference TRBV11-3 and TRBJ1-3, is EAGVVQSPRYKIIEKKQPVAFWCNPISGHNTLYWYLQNLGQGPELLIRYENEEAVDDSQLPKDRFSAERLKGVDSTLKIQPAELGDSAVYLCASQRGPGNTIYFGEGSWLTVV.

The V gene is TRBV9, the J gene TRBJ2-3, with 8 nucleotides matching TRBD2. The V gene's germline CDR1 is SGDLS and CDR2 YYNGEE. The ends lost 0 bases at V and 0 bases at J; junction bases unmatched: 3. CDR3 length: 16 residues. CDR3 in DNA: TGTGCCAGCAGCGTAGAATCGGGGGGGAGCACAGATACGCAGTATTTT. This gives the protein CASSVESGGSTDTQYF.

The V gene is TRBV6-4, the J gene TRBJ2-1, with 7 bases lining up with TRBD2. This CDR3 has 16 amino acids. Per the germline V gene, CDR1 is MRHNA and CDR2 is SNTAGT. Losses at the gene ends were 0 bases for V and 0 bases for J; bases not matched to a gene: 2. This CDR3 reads CASSDSERGSYNEQFF. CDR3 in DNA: TGTGCCAGCAGTGACTCGGAGCGGGGCTCCTACAATGAGCAGTTCTTC.

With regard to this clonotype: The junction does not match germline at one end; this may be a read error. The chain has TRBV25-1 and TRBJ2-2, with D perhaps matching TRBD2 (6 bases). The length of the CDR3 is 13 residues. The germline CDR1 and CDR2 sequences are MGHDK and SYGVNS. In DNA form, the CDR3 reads TGTGCCAGCCGCCGTGGGGGGACCGGGGAGCGGTTTTTT. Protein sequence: CASRRGGTGERFF. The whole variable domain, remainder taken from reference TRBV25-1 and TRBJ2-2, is EADIYQTPRYLVIGTGKKITLECSQTMGHDKMYWYQQDPGMELHLIHYSYGVNSTEKGDLSSESTVSRIRTEHFPLTLESARPSHTSQYLCASRRGGTGERFFGEGSRLTVL.

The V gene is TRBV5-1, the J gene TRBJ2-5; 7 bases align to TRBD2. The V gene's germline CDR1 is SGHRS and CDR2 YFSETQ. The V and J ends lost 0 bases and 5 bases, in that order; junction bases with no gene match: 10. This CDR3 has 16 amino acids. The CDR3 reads CASSLVRPSGPETQYF. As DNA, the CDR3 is TGCGCCAGCAGCTTGGTGAGGCCTAGCGGTCCGGAGACCCAGTACTTC. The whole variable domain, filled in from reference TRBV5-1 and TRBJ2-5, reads KAGVTQTPRYLIKTRGQQVTLSCSPISGHRSVSWYQQTPGQGLQFLFEYFSETQRNKGNFPGRFSGRQFSNSRSEMNVSTLELGDSALYLCASSLVRPSGPETQYFGPGTRLLVL.

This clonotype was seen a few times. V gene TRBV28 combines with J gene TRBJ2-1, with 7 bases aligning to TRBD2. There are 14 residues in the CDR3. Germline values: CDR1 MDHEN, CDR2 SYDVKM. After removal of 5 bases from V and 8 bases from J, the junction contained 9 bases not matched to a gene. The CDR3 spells CASSKDRAGDEQFF. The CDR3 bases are TGTGCCAGCAGTAAGGATAGGGCGGGGGATGAGCAGTTCTTC.